These 8 T cell receptor beta chains came from one sample sequenced in a study of cytomegalovirus exposure and HLA in healthy donors (dated by TCRdb to about 2017). The method was the immunoSEQ multiplex PCR assay. The multiplex PCR relied on a mix of 60 forward primers for TCR Vbeta segments and 13 reverse primers for TCR Jbeta segments. TCRdb's version of the immuneACCESS table is confined to in-frame rearrangements and falls short of the full clone set. An unresolved V gene accounts for under half of the shortfall where checked; the remainder is of unknown origin. This sample's table lists roughly 72,000 clones. The biggest ten clones account for 3.5% to 4% of the sample. The sample was PBMCs. The receptor source for this set is a man aged 18 to 29 in good health and CMV-seropositive.

The V and J genes are TRBV4-1 and TRBJ2-5, with TRBD2 as a possible D gene (6 bases). Germline V lookup: CDR1 MGHRA, CDR2 YSYEKL. V was cut by 6 bases and J by 1 base, with 12 bases left in between. The CDR3 totals 14 residues. CDR3 loop: CASSKLALQETQYF. The DNA for the CDR3 is TGCGCCAGCAGTAAACTAGCCCTCCAAGAGACCCAGTACTTC.

J is TRBJ2-7 and V is TRBV20-1; D possibly corresponds to TRBD1 (5 bases). The V gene lost 5 bases and the J gene lost 7 bases, with 9 bases spanning the gap. Germline values: CDR1 DFQATT, CDR2 SNEGSKA (reference sequence). The CDR3 has 10 amino acids. The CDR3 sequence is CSAGHWEQYF. The CDR3 DNA sequence: TGCAGTGCTGGACATTGGGAGCAGTACTTC.

The chain recombines TRBV2 with TRBJ2-5; maybe TRBD1 (5 bases). Trimming removed 3 bases at V and 4 bases at J, with 15 bases between. The germline V gene has CDR1 SNHLY and CDR2 FYNNEI. The CDR3 loop spans 15 amino acids. CDR3 DNA sequence: TGTGCCAGCAGTGACGACAGAAGGGGTAGAGAGACCCAGTACTTC. This gives the protein CASSDDRRGRETQYF. Variable domain in full (rest from reference TRBV2 and TRBJ2-5): EPEVTQTPSHQVTQMGQEVILRCVPISNHLYFYWYRQILGQKVEFLVSFYNNEISEKSEIFDDQFSVERPDGSNFTLKIRSTKLEDSAMYFCASSDDRRGRETQYFGPGTRLLVL.

V is TRBV9 and J is TRBJ2-1, with D possibly being TRBD1 (6 bases). The CDR3 is made up of 15 amino acids. V gave up 3 bases and J gave up 5 bases, with 15 bases separating them. The germline CDR1 and CDR2 sequences are SGDLS and YYNGEE. CDR3 protein: CASSDYRDINNEQFF. In nucleotides, the CDR3 is TGTGCCAGCAGCGATTACCGGGACATCAACAATGAGCAGTTCTTC.

This rearrangement joins TRBV5-6 to TRBJ2-3, with 9 bases fitting TRBD2. The CDR3 runs 15 residues. V trimming: 5 bases; J trimming: 0 bases; junction bases outside the gene matches: 4. The germline gives CDR1 SGHDT, CDR2 YYEEEE. DNA for the CDR3: TGTGCCAGCAGTTTAGCGGGAGCTAGCACAGATACGCAGTATTTT. This gives the protein CASSLAGASTDTQYF.

The chain combines TRBV27 with TRBJ1-5; D remains ambiguous. This CDR3 region has 13 residues. Germline V gives CDR1 MNHEY, CDR2 SMNVEV (reference sequence). With 6 bases removed from V and 6 bases from J, the gap between germline ends came to 12 bases. The CDR3 DNA is TGTGCCAGCAGCCTATCTATCGTTCAGCCCCAGCATTTT. Protein sequence: CASSLSIVQPQHF.

The chain carries TRBV28 and TRBJ2-7; D may be TRBD2 (5 bases). CDR3 size: 15 residues. V lost 4 bases and J lost 3, with 16 bases in between. The germline CDR1 and CDR2 sequences are MDHEN and SYDVKM. The CDR3 here is CASSSPPGSLYEQYF. CDR3 coding DNA: TGTGCCAGCAGTTCCCCTCCGGGAAGCCTCTACGAGCAGTACTTC.

The V and J genes are TRBV2 and TRBJ2-2, with D possibly being TRBD1 (6 bases). CDR3 length: 13 amino acids. V was pared by 9 bases and J by 5 bases, with 13 bases between. Germline V gene data show CDR1 as SNHLY and CDR2 as FYNNEI. This CDR3 reads CASTATGTGELFF. The CDR3 coding sequence is TGTGCCAGTACAGCCACAGGGACCGGGGAGCTGTTTTTT.